These 3 T cell receptor beta chains originate from one sample sequenced in a study of beta chain features in type 1 diabetes. Expressed TCRB transcripts were sequenced after all isolated RNA was converted to cDNA. This table comes from immunoSEQ multiplex PCR, and its TCRdb copy is limited to in-frame clones, with some not included. The table includes some 240,000 clones, approximately 10% detected once. What was sequenced was central memory CD4+ T cells from blood. The source is a man aged 18 to 29 in good health.

This clone appeared a few times. V gene TRBV4-3 combines with J gene TRBJ2-3; D unresolved. This CDR3 contains 14 residues. Germline CDR1 is LGHNA and CDR2 is YSLEER. The V end lost 1 base, the J end lost 0 bases, and 5 bases lay between the germline ends. CDR3 sequence: CASSQADSTDTQYF. In nucleotides, the CDR3 is TGCGCCAGCAGCCAAGCCGACAGCACAGATACGCAGTATTTT.

This clone has only a few counts. CDR3 sequence reads: CASSLTVVDTQYF. In DNA form, the CDR3 reads TGTGCCAGCAGCTTAACAGTTGTAGATACGCAGTATTTT. The V call is TRBV7-8, the J call TRBJ2-3; D gene uncertain. Germline V gene lookup returns CDR1 SGHVS and CDR2 FQNEAQ. This CDR3 contains 13 residues. Between the trimmed V and J ends, which lost 2 bases and 5 bases, there was a span of 8 bases.

The sample holds a few counts of this clone. The same CDR3 can be traced to other DNA sequences in this sample. V is TRBV5-4 and J is TRBJ2-5; unclear D gene. CDR3 length: 11 residues. Trimming took off 0 bases at V and 5 bases at J, with 2 bases between the two ends. Germline V gene lookup returns CDR1 SGHNT and CDR2 YYREEE (reference sequence). The CDR3 region is CASSLAETQYF. The CDR3 DNA is TGTGCCAGCAGCTTGGCCGAGACCCAGTACTTC.